This T cell receptor (beta chain) is drawn from a study of beta chain features in type 1 diabetes. V was pared by 3 bases and J by 7 bases, with 9 bases between. This CDR3 is 11 amino acids long. CDR1 is DFQATT and CDR2 is SNEGSKA in the germline V gene (reference sequence). Expressed TCRB transcripts were sequenced after all isolated RNA was converted to cDNA. The table came from immunoSEQ multiplex PCR; TCRdb's copy has only in-frame clones and leaves some out. Altogether roughly 42,000 clones are present, 50% being singletons, with the ten largest covering 0.25%. This clone showed up just a few times.

Material: stem cell memory CD4+ T cells from blood. This TCR derives from a woman younger than 45 in good health. The chain has TRBV20-1 and TRBJ1-1, with no clear D. Here the CDR3 DNA reads TGCAGTGCTAGCGGTCATAATGAAGCTTTCTTT. Amino acid sequence: CSASGHNEAFF.